Listed below are T cell receptor beta chains from one sample, sequenced in a study of blood T cell repertoires in COVID-19. Assay: immunoSEQ multiplex PCR; the TCRdb copy retains only in-frame clones and omits some. Of 400,000 to 450,000 clones listed, around nine tenths are singletons. The specimen was peripheral blood. These receptors were collected from a young man with COVID-19, enrolled during active disease. The CDR3 runs from the conserved cysteine through the conserved F or W. The D gene is left open where the match is weak. The size entry is marked missing in some rows and otherwise reads once, few, many or a size class.

>TRBD2|TRBJ2-7|few|TRBV2
CASSEGLAGHYEQYF
TGTGCCAGCAGTGAGGGACTAGCGGGCCACTACGAGCAGTACTTC
>TRBD2|TRBJ2-7|NA|TRBV11-2
CASSSLSGSYEQYF
TGTGCCAGCAGCTCCCTAAGCGGGAGCTACGAGCAGTACTTC
>NA|TRBJ1-2|NA|TRBV14
CASSQDFGGSPNYGYTF
TGTGCCAGCAGCCAAGACTTTGGCGGCAGCCCTAACTATGGCTACACCTTC
>NA|TRBJ1-4|NA|TRBV2
CASREKGATNEKLFF
TGTGCCAGCAGAGAAAAGGGAGCAACTAATGAAAAACTGTTTTTT
>TRBD1|TRBJ1-2|NA|TRBV19
CASSDRVPFYGYTF
TGTGCCAGTAGTGACAGGGTCCCTTTCTATGGCTACACCTTC
>NA|TRBJ1-1|NA|TRBV4-1
CASSQLRGVTEAFF
TGCGCCAGCAGCCAACTAAGGGGCGTAACTGAAGCTTTCTTT
>TRBD1|TRBJ1-6|NA|TRBV19
CASRTDRAYNSPLHF
TGTGCCAGTAGGACCGACAGGGCTTATAATTCACCCCTCCACTTT
>NA|TRBJ1-1|NA|TRBV7-9
CASSLGDKWAFF
TGTGCCAGCAGCTTAGGCGACAAATGGGCTTTCTTT
>TRBD1|TRBJ1-5|NA|TRBV30
CAWSPGQGRQPQHF
TGTGCCTGGAGTCCGGGACAGGGCCGCCAGCCCCAGCATTTT
>TRBD2|TRBJ2-5|few|TRBV11-2
CASSRRTWTSGTETQYF
TGTGCCAGCAGCCGCCGCACCTGGACTAGCGGGACGGAGACCCAGTACTTC
>TRBD1|TRBJ2-7|NA|TRBV24-1
CATSEPQGASYEQYF
TGTGCCACCAGTGAACCACAGGGGGCTTCCTACGAGCAGTACTTC
>TRBD1|TRBJ1-2|NA|TRBV5-4
CASSSGQGRVSGYTF
TGTGCCAGCAGCTCCGGACAGGGAAGGGTTTCTGGCTACACCTTC
>TRBD1|TRBJ1-2|NA|TRBV5-1
CASSFDRVGYTF
TGCGCCAGCAGCTTCGACAGGGTTGGCTACACCTTC
>TRBD2|TRBJ2-1|NA|TRBV7-2
CASSFGLAPQYNEQFF
TGTGCCAGCAGCTTTGGACTAGCCCCCCAATACAATGAGCAGTTCTTC
>NA|TRBJ1-5|NA|TRBV19
CASSPGGNNQPQHF
TGTGCCAGTAGTCCGGGGGGAAACAATCAGCCCCAGCATTTT
>NA|TRBJ1-4|NA|TRBV7-9
CASSLDRDNEKLFF
TGTGCCAGCAGCTTAGACAGGGATAATGAAAAACTGTTTTTT
>TRBD1|TRBJ1-5|once|TRBV12-5
CASGLAFTGAVYF
TGTGCTAGTGGTTTGGCCTTCACAGGGGCGGTATATTTT
>TRBD1|TRBJ1-2|once|TRBV5-4
CASSLDRGHGYTF
TGTGCCAGCAGCTTAGACAGGGGACATGGCTACACCTTC
>TRBD1|TRBJ1-2|once|TRBV2
CASRRTGDTYGYTF
TGTGCCAGCAGGAGGACAGGGGATACCTATGGCTACACCTTC
>NA|TRBJ2-7|NA|TRBV2
CASRGGNEQYF
TGTGCCAGCAGGGGAGGTAACGAGCAGTACTTC
>NA|TRBJ2-2|NA|TRBV18
CASSPLPTPGELFF
TGTGCCAGCTCACCTCTGCCCACTCCCGGGGAGCTGTTTTTT
>NA|TRBJ1-2|NA|TRBV5-4
CASSIRVMDYGYTF
TGTGCCAGCAGCATACGAGTGATGGACTATGGCTACACCTTC
>TRBD1|TRBJ1-2|NA|TRBV10-3
CAIRGQAGYGYTF
TGTGCCATCAGAGGACAGGCCGGCTATGGCTACACCTTC